A selection of T cell receptor beta chains follows, all from one sample in a study of OX40 agonist ivuxolimab in advanced cancers. TCRdb's copy holds only in-frame clones and misses some; the assay was immunoSEQ multiplex PCR. The sample contains over 35,000 clones, 80% to 90% of which appear only once. The starting material was CD4+ or CD8+ T cells sorted from blood, obtained in a trial of the OX40 agonist ivuxolimab. Receptors originate from an adult with an advanced solid tumor such as melanoma, head and neck, liver or kidney cancer. CDR3s include the opening cysteine and the closing phenylalanine or tryptophan. A D gene is named only where the DNA matches it firmly. Rows may omit the clone size; those that give it use once, few, many or a size class.

>TRBV21-1|NA|TRBJ2-5|NA
TGTGCCAGACCCGGACAAGGAGGGGGCCGAAAAGAGACCCAGTACTTC
CARPGQGGGRKETQYF
>TRBV7-2|once|TRBJ1-5|NA
TGTGCCAGCAGCTCGACGGTGTACAATCAGCCCCAGCATTTT
CASSSTVYNQPQHF
>TRBV30|NA|TRBJ2-7|NA
TGTGCCTGCCCCGGACAGACAGACTCCTACGAGCAGTACTTC
CACPGQTDSYEQYF
>TRBV27|NA|TRBJ2-7|TRBD1
TGTGCCAGCAACCGAGGACAGGGGGTCGCCTACGAGCAGTACTTC
CASNRGQGVAYEQYF
>TRBV4-1|NA|TRBJ1-5|NA
TGCGCCAGCAGCCAAGGGTTGAATCAGCCCCAGCATTTT
CASSQGLNQPQHF
>TRBV9|NA|TRBJ2-7|NA
TGTGCCAGCAGCGTAGCTGGACCCCCTGGCGAGCAGTACTTC
CASSVAGPPGEQYF
>TRBV25-1|few|TRBJ1-2|TRBD1
TGTGCCAGCAGTGCTTACAGGGGAAGCTATGGCTACACCTTC
CASSAYRGSYGYTF
>TRBV11-3|NA|TRBJ1-4|TRBD1
TGTGCCAGCAGCTTTTTCAGACAGGGGACCACAACTAATGAAAAACTGTTTTTT
CASSFFRQGTTTNEKLFF
>TRBV30|few|TRBJ1-1|NA
TGTGCCTGGAGGTGGACCCTGAGTACTGAAGCTTTCTTT
CAWRWTLSTEAFF
>TRBV27|NA|TRBJ1-3|TRBD1
TGTGCCAGCAGTTTAGTGAGGGGGCGGAACCCCTCTGGAAACACCATATATTTT
CASSLVRGRNPSGNTIYF
>TRBV7-9|NA|TRBJ2-2|NA
TGTGCCAGCAGCACCCGGGACTCGCTTCTTGGGGAGCTGTTTTTT
CASSTRDSLLGELFF
>TRBV15|once|TRBJ2-7|TRBD1
TGTGCCACCAGCTTTGGACAGGGGGCCTACGAGCAGTACTTC
CATSFGQGAYEQYF
>TRBV23-1|NA|TRBJ2-2|NA
TGCGCCAGCAGTCATCAGGGTCCCACCGGGGAGCTGTTTTTT
CASSHQGPTGELFF
>TRBV9|once|TRBJ2-3|NA
TGTGCCAGCAGCGTAGGGCTAGCGTTTAGCACAGATACGCAGTATTTT
CASSVGLAFSTDTQYF
>TRBV4-3|NA|TRBJ2-3|NA
TGCGCCAGCAGCCAATTTCTCGCGGCAGATACGCAGTATTTT
CASSQFLAADTQYF
>TRBV9|NA|TRBJ2-5|NA
TGTGCCAGCAGCGTAGAAGCGACCGCGCAAGAGACCCAGTACTTC
CASSVEATAQETQYF
>TRBV7-3|NA|TRBJ2-1|TRBD1
TGTGCCAGCAGCTTAACGCCACGGACAGGATACCCTCTCTACAATGAGCAGTTCTTC
CASSLTPRTGYPLYNEQFF
>TRBV4-3|NA|TRBJ2-1|NA
TGCGCCAGCAGCCAAGAAAGGGTGGGGGTCCCTACCGACTACAATGAGCAGTTCTTC
CASSQERVGVPTDYNEQFF
>TRBV28|NA|TRBJ2-7|NA
TGTGCCAGCAGTTCTAGAGGGGGGAAATTCTACTACGAGCAGTACTTC
CASSSRGGKFYYEQYF
>TRBV5-4|NA|TRBJ1-2|TRBD1
TGTGCCAGCTCCCTTGATGGACAGGGCCCCTATGGCTACACCTTC
CASSLDGQGPYGYTF
>TRBV27|NA|TRBJ1-2|NA
TGTGCCAGCAGTGTACTGGGGAATAGGGGTGGCTACACCTTC
CASSVLGNRGGYTF
>TRBV7-8|NA|TRBJ2-1|NA
TGTGCCAGCAGCTTAGAAGTCAAAGGTAATGAGCAGTTCTTC
CASSLEVKGNEQFF
>TRBV9|NA|TRBJ2-1|TRBD2
TGTGCCAGCAGCGCCCCCATTCCTAGCGGACCCAACAATGAGCAGTTCTTC
CASSAPIPSGPNNEQFF
>TRBV10-3|once|TRBJ2-3|TRBD2
TGTGCCATCAGTGCCTTGCGGGAGGGTACAGATACGCAGTATTTT
CAISALREGTDTQYF
>TRBV9|few|TRBJ2-5|NA
TGTGCCAGCAGCGTCGGCACCACTGAGACCCAGTACTTC
CASSVGTTETQYF
>TRBV7-9|NA|TRBJ1-6|NA
TGTGCCAGCAGCTTAAGGGACACCAATTCACCCCTCCACTTT
CASSLRDTNSPLHF
>TRBV6-1|NA|TRBJ1-4|TRBD1
TGTGCCAGCAGTGAAGAGGGACAGGGAAATGAAAAACTGTTTTTT
CASSEEGQGNEKLFF
>TRBV5-8|few|TRBJ1-2|TRBD1
TGTGCCAGCAGCGGATGGACAGGGCGGGAAAGCTACACCTTC
CASSGWTGRESYTF
>TRBV7-7|once|TRBJ2-1|TRBD2
TGTGCTAGCAGTGCCGGGACTAGCGGTTACAATGAGCAGTTCTTC
CASSAGTSGYNEQFF
>TRBV9|NA|TRBJ1-6|NA
TGTGCCAGCAGCGTAGGAGTAACTAATTCACCCCTCCACTTT
CASSVGVTNSPLHF
>TRBV6-5|NA|TRBJ1-2|TRBD1
TGTGCCAGCAGGCCGGGGACAGGGATCTATGGCTACACCTTC
CASRPGTGIYGYTF
>TRBV19|NA|TRBJ2-5|TRBD1
TGTGCCAGTAGTACAAACCGGGACAGCGGCCGTTTTGAGACCCAGTACTTC
CASSTNRDSGRFETQYF
>TRBV5-6|NA|TRBJ1-1|TRBD1
TGTGCCAGCAGCTGGGGGCAGGGGGCTTTAGCCACTGAAGCTTTCTTT
CASSWGQGALATEAFF
>TRBV7-6|NA|TRBJ2-3|TRBD2
TGTGCCAGCAGCTTAGCGTGGGAGGAGCGGGGTAGCACAGATACGCAGTATTTT
CASSLAWEERGSTDTQYF
>TRBV2|NA|TRBJ1-2|NA
TGTGCCAGCCCCCCGCCAGACCCTAACTATGGCTACACCTTC
CASPPPDPNYGYTF
>TRBV10-3|NA|TRBJ2-1|TRBD1
TGTGCCATCAGTGGTCCGACAGGGGGCGCCGACCTTCTTTCCGGCAATGAGCAGTTCTTC
CAISGPTGGADLLSGNEQFF
>TRBV14|NA|TRBJ2-2|TRBD1
TGTGCCAGCAGCCAAGATGGGACAGGGATGATCGGGGAGCTGTTTTTT
CASSQDGTGMIGELFF
>TRBV30|NA|TRBJ2-2|NA
TGTGCCTGGAGGGGACTTCCCTTTATAAACACCGGGGAGCTGTTTTTT
CAWRGLPFINTGELFF
>TRBV4-3|NA|TRBJ2-7|NA
TGCGCCAGCAGCCAAGATTCTAGCGCTAATTACGAGCAGTACTTC
CASSQDSSANYEQYF
>TRBV7-8|NA|TRBJ2-3|NA
TGTGCCAGCAGCTTTTACAGGGGACTCACAGATACGCAGTATTTT
CASSFYRGLTDTQYF
>TRBV4-1|NA|TRBJ2-7|TRBD2
TGCGCCAGCAGCCAAGTGGCGGGAGGCGCCTACGAGCAGTACTTC
CASSQVAGGAYEQYF
>TRBV9|NA|TRBJ2-5|TRBD2
TGTGCCAGCAGCGTAGATGGCGGGGGGGGTCAAGAGACCCAGTACTTC
CASSVDGGGGQETQYF
>TRBV27|NA|TRBJ1-1|TRBD1
TGTGCCAGCAGTGGACCGGGACAGCTTGAAGCTTTCTTT
CASSGPGQLEAFF
>TRBV15|NA|TRBJ1-4|NA
TGTGCCACCAGCAGAGTATACCCGGATGAAAAACTGTTTTTT
CATSRVYPDEKLFF
>TRBV4-2|NA|TRBJ2-3|TRBD2
TGTGCCAGCAGCCAAGAGCTAGCGGGGATGATATCCACAGATACGCAGTATTTT
CASSQELAGMISTDTQYF
>TRBV7-9|NA|TRBJ2-7|TRBD1
TGTGCCAGCAGCTCGGCCGGGACAGCGTCCTACGAGCAGTACTTC
CASSSAGTASYEQYF
>TRBV7-3|NA|TRBJ1-1|NA
TGTGCCAGCAGTTTCAGGGCGAACACTGAAGCTTTCTTT
CASSFRANTEAFF
>TRBV6-6|NA|TRBJ2-7|TRBD1
TGTGCCAGCAGTTACATGGACAGGGCAAACGAGCAGTACTTC
CASSYMDRANEQYF
>TRBV27|NA|TRBJ1-4|NA
TGTGCCAGCAGTTTAGCTCCCAGGGCAATAAATGAAAAACTGTTTTTT
CASSLAPRAINEKLFF
>TRBV7-2|NA|TRBJ1-6|NA
TGTGCCAGCAGCTTAGAGTTCCGAAGCTCCTATAATTCACCCCTCCACTTT
CASSLEFRSSYNSPLHF
>TRBV7-6|NA|TRBJ1-4|NA
TGTGCCAGCACCGCCTCCGGTCAGGGTTCAATCGCCCCTGAAAAACTGTTTTTT
CASTASGQGSIAPEKLFF
>TRBV11-1|NA|TRBJ1-2|NA
TGTGCCAGCAGCTTAACGGCAGGGAACTATGGCTACACCTTC
CASSLTAGNYGYTF
>TRBV15|NA|TRBJ2-7|NA
TGTGCCACCAGCCGTAACCGCCCCGACGAGCAGTACTTC
CATSRNRPDEQYF
>TRBV4-3|NA|TRBJ2-1|TRBD2
TGCGCCAGCAGCCAAGCCCTAGGGACTAATCCCCACAATGAGCAGTTCTTC
CASSQALGTNPHNEQFF
>TRBV6-4|NA|TRBJ2-3|TRBD2
TGTGCCAGCAGTGACGGACTCGGGACTAATGTGTATTTT
CASSDGLGTNVYF